The sequence of this T cell receptor beta chain was determined in a study of OX40 agonist ivuxolimab in advanced cancers. Study as a whole: In this trial design, patients received ivuxolimab intravenously at 0.01 to 10 mg/kg every 2 weeks.

V lost 5 bases, J lost 0 bases, and 8 bases lay in between. The germline gives CDR1 MNHEY, CDR2 SVGAGI. CDR3 length: 14 amino acids. Using immunoSEQ multiplex PCR, the repertoire was profiled, and TCRdb retains in-frame clones only, with some absent. Counted here are fewer than 25,000 clones, about 70% occurring once; the ten biggest clones make up 12%. The receptor's source is an adult with an advanced solid tumor such as melanoma, head and neck, liver or kidney cancer. The chain employs TRBV6-5 and TRBJ2-4; no clear D gene. This specimen consisted of CD4+ or CD8+ T cells sorted from blood, obtained in a trial of the OX40 agonist ivuxolimab. CDR3 amino acids: CASSPSIAKNIQYF. In DNA form, the CDR3 reads TGTGCCAGCAGTCCCTCGATAGCCAAAAACATTCAGTACTTC.